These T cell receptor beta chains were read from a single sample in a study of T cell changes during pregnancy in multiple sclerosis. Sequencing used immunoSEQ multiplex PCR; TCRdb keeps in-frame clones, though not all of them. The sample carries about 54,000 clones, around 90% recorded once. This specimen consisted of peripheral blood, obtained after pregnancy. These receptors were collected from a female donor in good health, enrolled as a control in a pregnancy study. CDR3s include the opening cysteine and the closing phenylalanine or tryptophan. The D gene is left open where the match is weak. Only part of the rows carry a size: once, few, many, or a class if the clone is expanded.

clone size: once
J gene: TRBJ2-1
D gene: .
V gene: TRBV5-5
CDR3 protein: CASSLVWRGEQFF
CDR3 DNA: TGTGCCAGCAGCTTGGTGTGGCGAGGTGAGCAGTTCTTC

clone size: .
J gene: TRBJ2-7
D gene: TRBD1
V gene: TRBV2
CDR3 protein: CASREQGALSYEQYF
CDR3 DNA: TGTGCCAGCAGAGAACAGGGGGCATTGTCCTACGAGCAGTACTTC

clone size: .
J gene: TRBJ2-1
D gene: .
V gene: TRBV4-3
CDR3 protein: CASSQAFLGAGYNEQFF
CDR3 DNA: TGCGCCAGCAGCCAAGCTTTTCTGGGGGCAGGCTACAATGAGCAGTTCTTC

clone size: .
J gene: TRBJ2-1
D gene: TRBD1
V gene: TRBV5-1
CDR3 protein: CASSWDRVHEQFF
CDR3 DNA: TGCGCCAGCAGCTGGGACAGGGTCCATGAGCAGTTCTTC

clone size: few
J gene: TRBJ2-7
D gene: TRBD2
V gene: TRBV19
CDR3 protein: CASSPKGVAGGYEQYF
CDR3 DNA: TGTGCCAGTAGCCCGAAGGGGGTAGCGGGAGGCTACGAGCAGTACTTC

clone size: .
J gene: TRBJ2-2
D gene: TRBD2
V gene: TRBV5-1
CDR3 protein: CASSLTSGTNTGELFF
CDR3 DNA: TGCGCCAGCAGCTTGACTAGCGGGACGAACACCGGGGAGCTGTTTTTT

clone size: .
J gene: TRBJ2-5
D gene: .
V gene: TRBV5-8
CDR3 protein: CASSLGTSAVQETQYF
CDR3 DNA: TGTGCCAGCAGCCTTGGGACTTCAGCAGTCCAAGAGACCCAGTACTTC

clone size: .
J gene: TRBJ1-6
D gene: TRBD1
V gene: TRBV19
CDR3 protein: CASTSTGRRNSPLHF
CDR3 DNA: TGTGCCAGTACCTCGACAGGGCGGCGGAATTCACCCCTCCACTTT

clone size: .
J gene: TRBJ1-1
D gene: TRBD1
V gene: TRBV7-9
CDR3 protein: CASSLTGGGTEAFF
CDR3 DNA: TGTGCCAGCAGCTTAACAGGGGGCGGTACTGAAGCTTTCTTT

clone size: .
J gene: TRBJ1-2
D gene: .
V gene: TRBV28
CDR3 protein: CASRTGGGGYTF
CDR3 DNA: TGTGCCAGCAGGACGGGAGGGGGAGGCTACACCTTC

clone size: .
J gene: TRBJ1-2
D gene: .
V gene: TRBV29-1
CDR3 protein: CSAGGGETYYGYTF
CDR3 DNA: TGCAGCGCCGGGGGAGGGGAAACCTACTATGGCTACACCTTC

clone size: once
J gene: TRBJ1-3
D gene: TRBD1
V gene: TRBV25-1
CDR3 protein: CATRQGENTIYF
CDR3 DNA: TGTGCCACCCGACAGGGGGAAAACACCATATATTTT

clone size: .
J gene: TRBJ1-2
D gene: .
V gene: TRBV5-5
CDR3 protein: CASSSGDNYGYTF
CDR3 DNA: TGTGCCAGCAGCTCAGGGGATAACTATGGCTACACCTTC

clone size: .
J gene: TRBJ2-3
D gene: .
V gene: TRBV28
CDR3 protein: CASSSNLFTDTQYF
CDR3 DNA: TGTGCCAGCAGTTCTAACTTATTCACAGATACGCAGTATTTT

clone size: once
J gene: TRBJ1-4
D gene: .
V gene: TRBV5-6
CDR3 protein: CASSLGQGLEKLFF
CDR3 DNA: TGTGCCAGCAGCTTGGGGCAGGGTCTGGAAAAACTGTTTTTT

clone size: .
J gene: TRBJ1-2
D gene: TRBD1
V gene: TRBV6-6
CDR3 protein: CASRSRDRVSGYTF
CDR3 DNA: TGTGCCAGCAGGTCCCGGGACAGGGTCTCTGGCTACACCTTC

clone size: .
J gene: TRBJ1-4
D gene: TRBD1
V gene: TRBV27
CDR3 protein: CASSNRGQREKLFF
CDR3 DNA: TGTGCCAGCAGCAACAGGGGGCAAAGGGAAAAACTGTTTTTT

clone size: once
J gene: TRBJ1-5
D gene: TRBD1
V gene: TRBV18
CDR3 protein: CASSPTGGNNQPQHF
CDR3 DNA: TGTGCCAGCTCACCGACAGGGGGCAACAATCAGCCCCAGCATTTT

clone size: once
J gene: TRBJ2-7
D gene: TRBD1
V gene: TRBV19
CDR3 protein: CASSSTGTGGEQYF
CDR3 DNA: TGTGCCAGTAGTTCGACCGGGACAGGGGGAGAGCAGTACTTC

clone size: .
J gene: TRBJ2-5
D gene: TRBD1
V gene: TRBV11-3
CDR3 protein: CASSLSTGPQETQYF
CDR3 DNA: TGTGCCAGCAGCTTGTCGACAGGGCCCCAAGAGACCCAGTACTTC

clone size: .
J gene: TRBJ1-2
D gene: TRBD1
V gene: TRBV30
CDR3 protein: CAWSTSRTGGTNYGYTF
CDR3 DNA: TGTGCCTGGAGCACCTCAAGGACAGGGGGAACTAACTATGGCTACACCTTC

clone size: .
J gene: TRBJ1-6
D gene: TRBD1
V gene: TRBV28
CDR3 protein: CASEQGAGSPLHF
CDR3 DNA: TGTGCCAGCGAACAGGGGGCAGGTTCACCCCTCCACTTT

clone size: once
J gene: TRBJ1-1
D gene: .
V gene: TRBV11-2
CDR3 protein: CASSLTTGVSTEAFF
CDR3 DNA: TGTGCCAGCAGCTTAACAACAGGCGTATCCACTGAAGCTTTCTTT

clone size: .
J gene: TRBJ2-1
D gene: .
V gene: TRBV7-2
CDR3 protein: CASSLNYEQFF
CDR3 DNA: TGTGCCAGCAGCCTAAATTATGAGCAGTTCTTC

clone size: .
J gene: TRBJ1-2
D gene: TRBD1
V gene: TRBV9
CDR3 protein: CASSVVGTGGYGYTF
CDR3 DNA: TGTGCCAGCAGCGTAGTGGGGACAGGGGGCTATGGCTACACCTTC

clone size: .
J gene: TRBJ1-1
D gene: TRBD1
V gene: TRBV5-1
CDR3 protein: CASSPGASRGPLGTEAFF
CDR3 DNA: TGCGCCAGCTCTCCTGGTGCTAGTAGGGGGCCTCTTGGCACTGAAGCTTTCTTT

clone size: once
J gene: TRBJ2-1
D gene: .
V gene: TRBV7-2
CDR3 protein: CASSLRGTSPPEQFF
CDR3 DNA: TGTGCCAGCAGCCTGCGTGGGACTTCACCCCCAGAGCAGTTCTTC

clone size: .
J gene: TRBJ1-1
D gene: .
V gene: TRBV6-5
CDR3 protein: CASSLGRTTTEAFF
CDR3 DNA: TGTGCCAGCAGTCTTGGTCGGACTACTACTGAAGCTTTCTTT

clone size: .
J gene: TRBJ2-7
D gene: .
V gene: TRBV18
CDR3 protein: CASSPPRDTLSEQYF
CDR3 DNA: TGTGCCAGCTCACCACCGAGGGACACTCTCTCCGAGCAGTACTTC

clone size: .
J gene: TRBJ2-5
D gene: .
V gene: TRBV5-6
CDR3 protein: CASSLAGNRDGETQYF
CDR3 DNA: TGTGCCAGCAGCTTGGCCGGAAACAGGGACGGAGAGACCCAGTACTTC

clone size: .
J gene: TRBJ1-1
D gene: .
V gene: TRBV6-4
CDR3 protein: CASSDNGVNTEAFF
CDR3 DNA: TGTGCCAGCAGTGACAACGGAGTGAACACTGAAGCTTTCTTT

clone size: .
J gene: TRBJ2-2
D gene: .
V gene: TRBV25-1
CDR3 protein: CASSPGLSRGTGELFF
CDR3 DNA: TGTGCCAGCAGCCCGGGACTCTCTCGGGGCACCGGGGAGCTGTTTTTT

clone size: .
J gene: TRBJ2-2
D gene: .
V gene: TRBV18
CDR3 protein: CASSQMGQVLTGELFF
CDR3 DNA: TGTGCCAGCTCACAAATGGGGCAGGTCCTCACCGGGGAGCTGTTTTTT

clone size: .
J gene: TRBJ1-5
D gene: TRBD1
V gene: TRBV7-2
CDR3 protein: CASSFTGGGSNQPQHF
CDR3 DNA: TGTGCCAGCAGCTTCACAGGGGGCGGTAGCAATCAGCCCCAGCATTTT

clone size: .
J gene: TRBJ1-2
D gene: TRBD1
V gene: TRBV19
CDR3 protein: CASSRQGTGVGYTF
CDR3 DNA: TGTGCCAGTAGTAGACAAGGGACAGGGGTTGGCTACACCTTC

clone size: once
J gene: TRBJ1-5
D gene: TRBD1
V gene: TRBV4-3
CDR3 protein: CASSQEGQPHQPQHF
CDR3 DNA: TGCGCCAGCAGCCAAGAGGGACAGCCCCATCAGCCCCAGCATTTT

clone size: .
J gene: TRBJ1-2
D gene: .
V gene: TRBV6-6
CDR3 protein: CASESTGYGYTF
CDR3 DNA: TGTGCCAGCGAATCTACAGGATATGGCTACACCTTC

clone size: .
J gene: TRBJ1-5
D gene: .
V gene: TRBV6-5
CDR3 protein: CASRGPGDQPQHF
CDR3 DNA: TGTGCCAGCAGAGGCCCAGGGGACCAGCCCCAGCATTTT

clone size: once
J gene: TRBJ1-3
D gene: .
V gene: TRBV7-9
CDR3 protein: CASSVSQGSGNTIYF
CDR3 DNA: TGTGCCAGCAGCGTCTCCCAGGGCTCTGGAAACACCATATATTTT